The 4 T cell receptor beta chains reported below all come from one sample, sequenced in a study of T cells in Graves' hyperthyroidism and ophthalmopathy. Authors of the study amplified TCR beta CDR3 regions from RNA transcripts. HTBI primers were employed in a first-round RT-PCR of the TCR CDR3. TCRdb called the multiplex PCR reads again in MiXCR, with one record for every CDR3 protein. The table has around 350,000 distinct CDR3 sequences, about 19% seen once. The sample comprised blood. The receptors derive from a woman under 30 with Graves' hyperthyroidism.

This clonotype was seen at least ten times. The chain combines TRBV18 with TRBJ1-1; D call uncertain. CDR3 length: 14 amino acids. Germline V CDR1 and CDR2: KGHSH, LQKENI. V lost 2 bases, J lost 1 base, and 8 bases lay in between. The CDR3 is CASSPFGSNTEAFF. In nucleotides, the CDR3 is TGTGCCAGCTCACCATTCGGGTCGAACACTGAAGCTTTCTTT.

This clonotype has at least ten counts. V is TRBV6-1 and J is TRBJ2-7; tentative D call: TRBD1 (7 bases). Trimming cost V 8 bases and J 2 bases, with 22 bases left between them. CDR1 and CDR2 (germline): MNHNS, SASEGT. CDR3 length equals 16 residues. The CDR3 is CASRGTAEIRAYEQYF. CDR3 nucleotide sequence: TGTGCCAGCCGGGGGACAGCCGAGATAAGAGCCTACGAGCAGTACTTC.

The chain links TRBV4-1 to TRBJ1-2; 10 bases fit TRBD1. V lost 4 bases, J lost 0 bases, and 2 bases stayed unmatched. The CDR3 length is 15 residues. In germline, CDR1 is MGHRA, CDR2 YSYEKL. DNA for the CDR3: TGCGCCAGCAGCCGACAGGGGGCAACTAACTATGGCTACACCTTC. Its translation is CASSRQGATNYGYTF.

This clonotype has a handful of counts. V usage is TRBV7-8 and J usage is TRBJ2-2; perhaps TRBD1 as D (5 bases). The CDR3 consists of 16 residues. V gave up 1 base and J gave up 1 base, with 10 bases separating them. Germline CDR1 SGHVS, CDR2 FQNEAQ. For the CDR3, the DNA is TGTGCCAGCAGCTTAGACGTAAGGGGGAACACCGGGGAGCTGTTTTTT. This sequence encodes CASSLDVRGNTGELFF. The whole variable domain, filled in from reference TRBV7-8 and TRBJ2-2, reads GAGVSQSPRYKVAKRGQDVALRCDPISGHVSLFWYQQALGQGPEFLTYFQNEAQLDKSGLPSDRFFAERPEGSVSTLKIQRTQQEDSAVYLCASSLDVRGNTGELFFGEGSRLTVL.